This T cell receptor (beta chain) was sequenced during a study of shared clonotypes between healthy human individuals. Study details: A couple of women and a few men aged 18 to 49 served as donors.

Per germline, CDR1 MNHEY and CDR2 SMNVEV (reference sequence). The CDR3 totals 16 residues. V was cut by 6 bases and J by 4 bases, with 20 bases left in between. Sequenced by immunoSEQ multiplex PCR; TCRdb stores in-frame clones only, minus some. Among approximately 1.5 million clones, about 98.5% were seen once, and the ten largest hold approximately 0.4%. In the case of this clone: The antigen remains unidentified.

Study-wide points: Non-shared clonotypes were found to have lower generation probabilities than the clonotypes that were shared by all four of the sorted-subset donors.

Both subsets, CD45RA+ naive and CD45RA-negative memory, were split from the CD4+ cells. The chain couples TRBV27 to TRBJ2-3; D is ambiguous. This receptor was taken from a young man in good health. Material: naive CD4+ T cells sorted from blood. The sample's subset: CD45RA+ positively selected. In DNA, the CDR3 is TGTGCCAGCAGGCACCTCCTGGTAGGAATGTCAGATACGCAGTATTTT. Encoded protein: CASRHLLVGMSDTQYF.